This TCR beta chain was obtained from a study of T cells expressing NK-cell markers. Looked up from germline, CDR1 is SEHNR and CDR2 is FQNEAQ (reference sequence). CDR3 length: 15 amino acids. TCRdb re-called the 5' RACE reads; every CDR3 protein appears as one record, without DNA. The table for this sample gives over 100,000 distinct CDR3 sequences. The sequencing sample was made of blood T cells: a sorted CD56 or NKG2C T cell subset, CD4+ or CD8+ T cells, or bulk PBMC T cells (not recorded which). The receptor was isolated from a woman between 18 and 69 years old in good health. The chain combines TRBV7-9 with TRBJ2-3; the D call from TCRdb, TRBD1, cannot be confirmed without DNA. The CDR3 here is CASSSPGTSTDTQYF.